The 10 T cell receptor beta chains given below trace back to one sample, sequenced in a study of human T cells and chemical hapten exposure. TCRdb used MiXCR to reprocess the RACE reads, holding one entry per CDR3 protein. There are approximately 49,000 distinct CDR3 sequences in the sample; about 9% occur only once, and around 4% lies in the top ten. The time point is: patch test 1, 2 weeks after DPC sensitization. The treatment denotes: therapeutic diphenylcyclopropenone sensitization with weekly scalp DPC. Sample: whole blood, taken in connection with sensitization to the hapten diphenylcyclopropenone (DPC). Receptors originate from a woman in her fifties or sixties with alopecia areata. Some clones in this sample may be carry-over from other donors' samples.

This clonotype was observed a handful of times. CDR3 region: CASSSRDIGVAFF. CDR3 DNA sequence: TGTGCCAGCAGTTCCCGCGATATTGGGGTAGCTTTCTTT. V gene TRBV28 combines with J gene TRBJ1-1, with D unresolved. The V gene lost 4 bases and the J gene lost 10 bases, with 16 bases spanning the gap. CDR1 and CDR2 from the germline V gene are MDHEN and SYDVKM. The length of the CDR3 is 13 residues.

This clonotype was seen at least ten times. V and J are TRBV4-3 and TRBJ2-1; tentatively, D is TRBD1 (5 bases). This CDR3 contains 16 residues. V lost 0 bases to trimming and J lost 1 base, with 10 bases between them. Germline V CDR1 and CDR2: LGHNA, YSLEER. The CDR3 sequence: CASSQDLRGSYNEQFF. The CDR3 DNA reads TGCGCCAGCAGCCAAGATCTTAGGGGTTCCTACAATGAGCAGTTCTTC.

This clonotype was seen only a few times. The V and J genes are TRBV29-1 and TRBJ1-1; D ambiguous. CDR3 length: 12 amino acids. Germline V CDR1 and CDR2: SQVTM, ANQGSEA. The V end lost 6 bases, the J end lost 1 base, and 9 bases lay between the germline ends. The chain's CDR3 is CSVTPGNTEAFF. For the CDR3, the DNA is TGCAGCGTCACCCCGGGGAACACTGAAGCTTTCTTT.

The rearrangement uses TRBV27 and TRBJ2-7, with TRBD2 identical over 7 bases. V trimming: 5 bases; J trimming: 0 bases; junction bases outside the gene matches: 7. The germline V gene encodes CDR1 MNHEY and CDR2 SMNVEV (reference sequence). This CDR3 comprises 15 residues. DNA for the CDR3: TGTGCCAGCAGTCGGCGGGAGACCCCCTCCTACGAGCAGTACTTC. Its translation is CASSRRETPSYEQYF.

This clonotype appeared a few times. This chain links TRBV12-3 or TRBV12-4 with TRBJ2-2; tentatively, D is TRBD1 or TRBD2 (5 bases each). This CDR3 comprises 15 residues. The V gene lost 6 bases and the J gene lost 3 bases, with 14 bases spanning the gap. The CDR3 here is CASSSLGGYTGELFF. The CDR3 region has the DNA TGTGCCAGCAGCTCCCTTGGGGGATACACCGGGGAGCTGTTTTTT.

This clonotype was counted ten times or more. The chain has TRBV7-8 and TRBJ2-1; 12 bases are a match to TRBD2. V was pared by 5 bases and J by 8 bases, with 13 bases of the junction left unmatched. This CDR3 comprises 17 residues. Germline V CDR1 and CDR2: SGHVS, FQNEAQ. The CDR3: CASSAKTSGRFFDEQFF. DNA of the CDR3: TGTGCCAGCAGCGCTAAGACTAGCGGGAGATTCTTCGATGAGCAGTTCTTC. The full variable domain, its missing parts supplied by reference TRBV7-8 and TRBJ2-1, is GAGVSQSPRYKVAKRGQDVALRCDPISGHVSLFWYQQALGQGPEFLTYFQNEAQLDKSGLPSDRFFAERPEGSVSTLKIQRTQQEDSAVYLCASSAKTSGRFFDEQFFGPGTRLTVL.

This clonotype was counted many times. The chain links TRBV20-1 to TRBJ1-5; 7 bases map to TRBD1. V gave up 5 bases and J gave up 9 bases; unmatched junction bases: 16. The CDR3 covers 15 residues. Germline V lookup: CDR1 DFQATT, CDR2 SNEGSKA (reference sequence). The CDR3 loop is CSASPPGQIIRPQHF. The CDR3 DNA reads TGCAGTGCTTCACCCCCGGGACAGATAATCAGGCCCCAGCATTTT.

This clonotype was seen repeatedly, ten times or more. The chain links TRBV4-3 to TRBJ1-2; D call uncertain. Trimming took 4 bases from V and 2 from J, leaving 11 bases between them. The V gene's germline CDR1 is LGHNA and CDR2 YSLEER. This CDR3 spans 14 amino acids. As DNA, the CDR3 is TGCGCCAGCAGCCCCCGCGAACAAAACTATGGCTACACCTTC. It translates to CASSPREQNYGYTF.

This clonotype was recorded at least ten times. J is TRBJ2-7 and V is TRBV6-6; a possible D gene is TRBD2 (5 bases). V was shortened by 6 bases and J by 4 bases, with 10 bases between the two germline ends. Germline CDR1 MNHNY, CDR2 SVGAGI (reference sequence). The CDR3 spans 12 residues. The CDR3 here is CASSPGGYEQYF. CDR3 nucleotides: TGTGCCAGCAGCCCGGGCGGGTACGAGCAGTACTTC.

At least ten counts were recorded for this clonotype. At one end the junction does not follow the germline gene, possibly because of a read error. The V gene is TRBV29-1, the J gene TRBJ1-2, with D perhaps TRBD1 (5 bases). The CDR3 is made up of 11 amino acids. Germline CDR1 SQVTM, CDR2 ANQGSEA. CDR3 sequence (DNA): TGCAGCGTTGAGCGGGACGAAGTCCGGAACTTC. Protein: CSVERDEVRNF.